This T cell receptor beta chain was captured in a study of blood T cells in healthy people across ages. With V trimmed by 6 bases and J by 3 bases, 13 bases remained unmatched. The CDR3 contains 17 residues. Germline CDR1 and CDR2: SQVTM and ANQGSEA. A second PCR, run for 7 to 11 cycles, used a sample-barcoded 5' primer plus a J-beta primer mix. All samples yielded 2.5 million or more CDR3-containing paired-end reads. MiXCR, run by TCRdb on the 5' RACE reads, gives a single entry per CDR3 protein. The sample holds a few hundred thousand distinct CDR3 sequences, over 25% seen once. In addition, the sample was reused for a study of T cells of mothers and their children. From that report: Related and unrelated pairs show TCR recombination output that thymic selection shapes similarly.

Specimen: blood. The receptor comes from a boy under 10 years old in good health. The J gene is TRBJ2-6, the V gene TRBV29-1; TRBD2 agrees at 8 bases. CDR3 residues: CSVLRTGTRVGANVLTF. CDR3 nucleotides: TGCAGCGTCTTACGTACCGGGACTAGAGTTGGGGCCAACGTCCTGACTTTC.